The 32 T cell receptor beta chains listed next were all sequenced from one sample in a study of cytotoxic CD8 clonotypes in ibrutinib-treated CLL. TCRdb's copy holds only in-frame clones and misses some; the assay was immunoSEQ multiplex PCR. The profile shows roughly 47,000 clones, 53% of them singletons. The sample was PBMCs, taken after 12 months of ibrutinib treatment. These receptor sequences come from a human donor with chronic lymphocytic leukemia.

This sequence joins TRBV11-3 and TRBJ2-2; D ambiguous. The length of the CDR3 is 14 residues. Trimming left V 2 bases short and J 5 bases short, with 9 bases between. CDR1 and CDR2 (germline): SGHNT, YENEEA. The CDR3 sequence is CASSLSKTTGELFF. As DNA, the CDR3 is TGTGCCAGCAGCTTATCGAAAACAACCGGGGAGCTGTTTTTT.

This clone was picked up a small number of times. V usage is TRBV5-1 and J usage is TRBJ2-3, with 10 bases matching TRBD1. Germline CDR1 and CDR2: SGHRS and YFSETQ. The CDR3 spans 17 residues. The V gene end was trimmed by 4 bases and the J gene end by 4 bases; junction bases not matched to a gene: 12. The CDR3 region is CASSPASTGGFADTQYF. CDR3 DNA: TGCGCCAGCAGCCCCGCCTCGACAGGGGGCTTCGCAGATACGCAGTATTTT.

The chain combines TRBV11-3 with TRBJ2-3; 13 bases fit TRBD2. Germline values: CDR1 SGHNT, CDR2 YENEEA. J gave up 3 bases and V 1 base, and 4 bases lay outside the gene matches. The CDR3 contains 17 residues. CDR3 DNA: TGTGCCAGCAGCTTAGGGACTAGCGGGAGCCCGACAGATACGCAGTATTTT. Translation gives CASSLGTSGSPTDTQYF.

The genes are TRBV27 and TRBJ2-1; possibly TRBD2 for D (6 bases). Germline CDR1 and CDR2: MNHEY and SMNVEV (reference sequence). CDR3 length: 17 residues. V lost 3 bases to trimming and J lost 4 bases, with 19 bases between them. In DNA, the CDR3 is TGTGCCAGCAGTTTCCAGGGCCGTGGCGGGGCATACAATGAGCAGTTCTTC. Translating it yields CASSFQGRGGAYNEQFF.

The chain has TRBV2 and TRBJ1-2; 7 nucleotides agree with TRBD1. Germline V gene sequence: CDR1 SNHLY, CDR2 FYNNEI. This CDR3 has 14 amino acids. Losses at the gene ends were 3 bases for V and 8 bases for J; bases not matched to a gene: 9. As DNA, the CDR3 is TGTGCCAGCAGTGATTCGACAGGGCTTGGCGGCTACACCTTC. It encodes CASSDSTGLGGYTF.

This clone was seen a few times. The rearrangement links TRBV29-1 to TRBJ2-1; weak D call: TRBD1 (6 bases). The CDR3 length is 10 residues. Looked up from germline, CDR1 is SQVTM and CDR2 is ANQGSEA. V shed 4 bases and J shed 10 bases, with 8 bases lying between them. The DNA for the CDR3 is TGCAGCGTTGGACAGGTGGAGCAGTTCTTC. Its translation is CSVGQVEQFF.

This clone has ten or more counts. The chain uses TRBV4-1 and TRBJ2-7; 8 bases agree with TRBD2. CDR1 MGHRA and CDR2 YSYEKL come from the germline V gene. The CDR3 runs 18 residues. V shed 1 base, J shed 5 bases, and the junction held 16 bases outside the gene matches. Here the CDR3 reads CASSQAFERELGEDEQYF. Here the CDR3 DNA reads TGCGCCAGCAGCCAAGCCTTCGAGCGGGAGCTCGGTGAGGACGAGCAGTACTTC.

In this sample, this clone turned up once. The CDR3 is CASNTGQPSGANVLTF. In nucleotides, the CDR3 is TGTGCCAGCAATACGGGACAGCCCTCTGGGGCCAACGTCCTGACTTTC. V is TRBV11-3 and J is TRBJ2-6; 7 bases fit TRBD1. The germline V gene encodes CDR1 SGHNT and CDR2 YENEEA. The CDR3 has 16 residues. After removal of 7 bases from V and 0 bases from J, the junction contained 6 bases not matched to a gene.

The chain links TRBV28 to TRBJ2-7, with 12 bases aligning to TRBD1. CDR3 length equals 15 residues. Germline CDR1 and CDR2: MDHEN and SYDVKM. Germline trimming cut 6 bases from V and 5 bases from J; bases unmatched to any gene: 8. The CDR3 spells CASRSGQGALHEQYF. In DNA form, the CDR3 reads TGTGCCAGCAGGTCGGGACAGGGGGCGCTCCACGAGCAGTACTTC.

The rearrangement joins TRBV30 to TRBJ2-1; 8 bases align to TRBD1. CDR3 size: 12 residues. CDR1 and CDR2 from the germline V gene are GTSNPN and SVGIG (reference sequence). Trimming at V came to 3 bases and at J to 11 bases, leaving 6 bases not matched to a gene. The CDR3 DNA follows: TGTGCCTGGAGAGAAACAGGGGGACAGCAGTTCTTC. Translation: CAWRETGGQQFF.

This clone showed up just a few times. The chain couples TRBV5-1 to TRBJ1-2; no reliable D call. V was cut by 0 bases and J by 5 bases, with 8 bases left in between. The CDR3 is made up of 13 amino acids. The germline CDR1 and CDR2 sequences are SGHRS and YFSETQ. CDR3 loop: CASSLDGGYGYTF. In nucleotides, the CDR3 is TGCGCCAGCAGCTTGGACGGTGGGTATGGCTACACCTTC.

This clone was counted ten times or more. This chain uses TRBV7-2 with TRBJ2-1; the match to TRBD1 covers 11 bases. The J segment lost 9 bases and the V segment lost 0 bases, leaving 10 bases of the junction unmatched. The CDR3 is 17 residues long. CDR1 and CDR2 (germline): SGHTA, FQGNSA. Here the CDR3 DNA reads TGTGCCAGCAGCTTAGCGCATAGGACAGGGGGCGGAGGTGAGCAGTTCTTC. Its protein product is CASSLAHRTGGGGEQFF.

V is TRBV27 and J is TRBJ1-1; maybe TRBD1 (5 bases). Trimming removed 1 base at V and 4 bases at J, with 10 bases between. Germline V gene lookup returns CDR1 MNHEY and CDR2 SMNVEV (reference sequence). This CDR3 contains 14 residues. The CDR3 DNA sequence: TGTGCCAGCAGTTTATTGGGGGGAAGCACTGAAGCTTTCTTT. Translating gives CASSLLGGSTEAFF.

This chain uses TRBV5-4 with TRBJ2-1; D unclear. Trimming removed 1 base at V and 0 bases at J, with 2 bases between. Germline CDR1 SGHNT, CDR2 YYREEE (reference sequence). The CDR3 covers 13 residues. The CDR3 loop reads CASSLSSYNEQFF. The CDR3 bases are TGTGCCAGCAGCTTGAGCTCCTACAATGAGCAGTTCTTC. Using reference TRBV5-4 and TRBJ2-1 for the parts outside the CDR3, the full variable domain is ETGVTQSPTHLIKTRGQQVTLRCSSQSGHNTVSWYQQALGQGPQFIFQYYREEENGRGNFPPRFSGLQFPNYSSELNVNALELDDSALYLCASSLSSYNEQFFGPGTRLTVL.

This chain connects TRBV10-1 to TRBJ2-3; no clear D. The CDR3 length is 14 residues. The germline gives CDR1 WNHNN, CDR2 SYGVQD (reference sequence). Trimming took 3 bases from V and 0 from J, leaving 7 bases between them. The CDR3 here is CASSDGPSTDTQYF. The CDR3 region has the DNA TGCGCCAGCAGTGACGGTCCTAGCACAGATACGCAGTATTTT.

CDR3 DNA: TGTGCCAGCAGTGAAGCGTCAAGGGACCAACCCTACGAGCAGTACTTC. This sequence encodes CASSEASRDQPYEQYF. The gene calls are TRBV6-1 and TRBJ2-7; perhaps D is TRBD1 or TRBD2 (5 bases each). The CDR3 spans 16 residues. V lost 0 bases and J 2 bases, leaving 14 bases between the germline ends. CDR1 is MNHNS and CDR2 is SASEGT in the germline V gene.

CDR3 nucleotides: TGTGCCAGCAGCGTAGCAGTAGCTCGGGGAAACACCATATATTTT. Protein sequence: CASSVAVARGNTIYF. This sequence joins TRBV9 and TRBJ1-3; D uncertain. Trimming removed 0 bases at V and 4 bases at J, with 11 bases between. CDR1 is SGDLS and CDR2 is YYNGEE in the germline V gene. The CDR3 contains 15 residues.

In DNA, the CDR3 is TGCGCCAGCAGCTTGGCTGCAGGGGGCGTGAACACTGAAGCTTTCTTT. Translated: CASSLAAGGVNTEAFF. The chain couples TRBV5-1 to TRBJ1-1; 8 bases match TRBD1. V lost 0 bases to trimming and J lost 0 bases; unmatched junction nucleotides: 4. Germline V gene lookup returns CDR1 SGHRS and CDR2 YFSETQ. The CDR3 extends over 16 amino acids.

CDR3 nucleotide sequence: TGTGCCAGTAGTATCATCCAGGACAGGAACTATGGCTACACCTTC. Translating it yields CASSIIQDRNYGYTF. The V call is TRBV19, the J call TRBJ1-2, with TRBD1 identical over 7 bases. Germline CDR1 LNHDA, CDR2 SQIVND (reference sequence). V was pared by 3 bases and J by 2 bases, with 6 bases of the junction left unmatched. This CDR3 spans 15 amino acids.

In its sample, this clone was seen once. The chain is built from TRBV19 and TRBJ2-3, with D perhaps TRBD2 (5 bases). Germline V CDR1 and CDR2: LNHDA, SQIVND (reference sequence). V was cut by 4 bases and J by 6 bases, with 17 bases left in between. CDR3 length: 15 amino acids. The CDR3 is CASSTLALSLDTQYF. The CDR3 bases are TGTGCCAGTAGTACGTTAGCGCTATCCCTGGATACGCAGTATTTT. The variable domain in full, completed from reference TRBV19 and TRBJ2-3, reads DGGITQSPKYLFRKEGQNVTLSCEQNLNHDAMYWYRQDPGQGLRLIYYSQIVNDFQKGDIAEGYSVSREKKESFPLTVTSAQKNPTAFYLCASSTLALSLDTQYFGPGTRLTVL.

The chain employs TRBV14 and TRBJ2-3, with a possible D match to TRBD2 (8 bases). V lost 1 base to trimming and J lost 5 bases, with 28 bases between them. Germline loops: CDR1 SGHDN, CDR2 FVKESK. The CDR3 runs 20 residues. The CDR3 reads CASSQGDRPGLGWRGDTQYF. CDR3 DNA sequence: TGTGCCAGCAGCCAAGGGGACAGACCGGGACTAGGATGGAGAGGAGATACGCAGTATTTT.

The chain is built from TRBV2 and TRBJ1-4, with TRBD1 matching 11 bases. Germline lookup yields CDR1 SNHLY and CDR2 FYNNEI. V dropped 4 bases and J dropped 4; count of bases not matched to a gene: 8. The CDR3 has 17 residues. DNA of the CDR3: TGTGCCAGCAGTGCTCCCGGGACAGGGGGTTTTAATGAAAAACTGTTTTTT. It translates to CASSAPGTGGFNEKLFF.

This clone has ten or more counts. The V gene is TRBV5-1, the J gene TRBJ2-3; no reliable D call. Trimming removed 1 base at V and 2 bases at J, with 14 bases between. Germline V gene data show CDR1 as SGHRS and CDR2 as YFSETQ. CDR3 size: 16 residues. CDR3 nucleotide sequence: TGCGCCAGCAGCTTGAAGATAAACGAGGTCACAGATACGCAGTATTTT. Translation gives CASSLKINEVTDTQYF.

V is TRBV14 and J is TRBJ2-1; D unresolved. Germline V CDR1 and CDR2: SGHDN, FVKESK. The CDR3 totals 13 residues. V was shortened by 1 base and J by 5 bases, with 6 bases between the two germline ends. For the CDR3, the DNA is TGTGCCAGCAGCCAAGGTGTTAACAATGAGCAGTTCTTC. Translation gives CASSQGVNNEQFF.

The genes are TRBV2 and TRBJ2-3; D may match TRBD1 or TRBD2 (5 bases each). The V and J ends lost 9 bases and 5 bases respectively, with 18 bases between them. The CDR3 is made up of 14 amino acids. The V gene's germline CDR1 is SNHLY and CDR2 FYNNEI. As DNA, the CDR3 is TGTGCCAGTTGTCCGATGGGGGTGATAGATACGCAGTATTTT. Translated: CASCPMGVIDTQYF.

The chain couples TRBV19 to TRBJ2-3, with D tentatively TRBD1 or TRBD2 (5 bases each). V was shortened by 5 bases and J by 3 bases, with 12 bases between the two germline ends. This CDR3 contains 14 residues. Germline V gene data show CDR1 as LNHDA and CDR2 as SQIVND (reference sequence). The CDR3 coding sequence is TGTGCCAGTAGTTCCCGGGGCCTAACAGATACGCAGTATTTT. Its translation is CASSSRGLTDTQYF. Supplemented by reference TRBV19 and TRBJ2-3, the full variable domain reads DGGITQSPKYLFRKEGQNVTLSCEQNLNHDAMYWYRQDPGQGLRLIYYSQIVNDFQKGDIAEGYSVSREKKESFPLTVTSAQKNPTAFYLCASSSRGLTDTQYFGPGTRLTVL.

J is TRBJ1-5 and V is TRBV28; the D is unclear. This CDR3 spans 14 amino acids. Trimming took off 6 bases at V and 4 bases at J, with 13 bases between the two ends. Germline values: CDR1 MDHEN, CDR2 SYDVKM. Here the CDR3 reads CASRPALGNQPQHF. CDR3 nucleotides: TGTGCCAGCAGGCCCGCGCTAGGAAATCAGCCCCAGCATTTT.

This clone was recorded at least ten times. The rearrangement joins TRBV11-2 to TRBJ2-1, with a possible D match to TRBD1 (6 bases). There are 16 residues in the CDR3. The germline gives CDR1 SGHAT, CDR2 FQNNGV. Trimming took off 5 bases at V and 7 bases at J, with 21 bases between the two ends. CDR3 loop: CASSQDTQSQGNEQFF. In DNA, the CDR3 is TGTGCCAGCAGCCAAGATACACAGTCTCAGGGGAATGAGCAGTTCTTC.

This clone was detected a few times. The J gene is TRBJ1-4, the V gene TRBV6-1; TRBD1 matches at 10 bases. The CDR3 totals 15 residues. V shed 6 bases, J shed 2 bases, and the junction held 3 bases outside the gene matches. Germline V gives CDR1 MNHNS, CDR2 SASEGT. CDR3: CASSRDRGTNEKLFF. The CDR3 DNA is TGTGCCAGCAGCCGGGACAGGGGTACTAATGAAAAACTGTTTTTT.

This clone was detected a few times. This sequence joins TRBV27 and TRBJ1-4; tentative D call: TRBD1 (5 bases). With 6 bases removed from V and 8 bases from J, the gap between germline ends came to 16 bases. The V gene's germline CDR1 is MNHEY and CDR2 SMNVEV (reference sequence). The CDR3 sequence is 14 residues long. CDR3 DNA: TGTGCCAGCAGCGCCGCCGGGGCTCAGGAAAAACTGTTTTTT. Translation gives CASSAAGAQEKLFF.

CDR3 loop: CASRVQGIYGYTF. The CDR3 nucleotides are TGCGCCAGCAGGGTACAGGGAATCTATGGCTACACCTTC. The V call is TRBV5-1, the J call TRBJ1-2; possibly TRBD1 for D (6 bases). V was cut by 5 bases and J by 4 bases, with 12 bases left in between. The germline CDR1 and CDR2 sequences are SGHRS and YFSETQ. The CDR3 sequence is 13 residues long.

The CDR3 spells CASSLAGGSYEQYF. The CDR3 nucleotides read TGTGCCAGCAGCCTAGCGGGAGGTTCCTACGAGCAGTACTTC. The J gene is TRBJ2-7, the V gene TRBV28, with TRBD2 matching 11 bases. Germline V gene sequence: CDR1 MDHEN, CDR2 SYDVKM. With 6 bases clipped from V and 1 base from J, the junction kept 2 bases outside the gene matches. This CDR3 contains 14 residues.